This T cell receptor (beta chain) is drawn from a study of cytomegalovirus exposure and HLA in healthy donors. Study-wide results and caveats: HLA restriction was apparent for most CMV-associated TCR beta chains in a later analysis. Common viral pathogens (according to a later analysis) appeared linked to several of the most significant clusters.

The CDR3 is 17 residues long. Trimming at V came to 2 bases and at J to 6 bases, leaving 14 bases not matched to a gene. A note on this clone: Its antigen is as yet unknown.

Vbeta (60) and Jbeta (13) primers were used in the PCR. Sequencing used immunoSEQ multiplex PCR; TCRdb keeps in-frame clones, though not all of them. The sample lists approximately 110,000 clones; roughly 82% were seen once. This receptor was identified in a woman aged 40 to 50 in good health and CMV-seropositive. Sequencing was carried out using PBMCs. The chain recombines TRBV23-1 with TRBJ2-7; 9 bases agree with TRBD2. TRBV23-1 is known as an ORF, though its function is uncertain. The CDR3 region has the DNA TGCGCCAGCAGTCAACCCACCCCGCGGGAGGGCCCGTCCGAGCAGTACTTC. This translates into CASSQPTPREGPSEQYF.